The clone carrying this TCR beta chain was recorded a few times. These data are taken from a study of blood T cell repertoires in COVID-19. Looking at the study overall: PBMCs, B-cell-depleted T cells, or T cells provided the cDNA or gDNA that made up the material.

There are 14 residues in the CDR3. V gave up 5 bases and J gave up 5 bases, with 13 bases separating them. Germline assignment: CDR1 LNHDA and CDR2 SQIVND (reference sequence). The repertoire was sequenced with immunoSEQ multiplex PCR; TCRdb's copy has only in-frame clones and lacks some. The sample contains 60,000 or so clones, roughly 70% of which appear only once. Sequencing was done on a sample of PBMCs or T cells enriched from blood (not recorded which). This chain links TRBV19 with TRBJ1-5, with D tentatively TRBD1 (6 bases). The TCR was taken from a woman in her sixties or seventies who had been exposed to COVID-19. CDR3 loop: CASSLTGIDQPQHF. The CDR3 DNA is TGTGCCAGTAGTTTGACAGGAATAGATCAGCCCCAGCATTTT.